The T cell receptor beta chain under discussion was sequenced for a study of molecular identifiers for immune sequencing clone quantification. CDR1 and CDR2 (germline): MNHEY, SVGEGT. Trimming stripped 5 bases from V and 1 base from J, with 21 bases between. This CDR3 has 17 residues. TCRdb ran MiXCR on the PCR reads and lists one entry per CDR3 protein. The sample yields about 510,000 distinct CDR3 sequences, around 23% seen once. The source material was naive CD8+ T cells from blood, with Jurkat cell RNA spiked in. Subset given: FACS-sorted CD8+CD4-CCR7+CD45RA+ naive T cells. The V and J genes are TRBV6-2 or TRBV6-3 and TRBJ2-7, with D perhaps TRBD1 (8 bases). This clonotype was sampled from a human donor in good health. Some libraries in this study had Jurkat cell RNA spiked in. In DNA, the CDR3 is TGTGCCAGCAGTAAACGAGTAGGACAGGGAGGGTCCTACGAGCAGTACTTC. Amino acids: CASSKRVGQGGSYEQYF.